This T cell receptor beta chain was sequenced for a study of shared clonotypes between healthy human individuals. Turning to the study itself: The donors, a couple of women and a few men, were aged 18 to 49. Three plates were used per donor for CD4 naive, three for CD4 memory, two for CD8 naive and one for CD8 memory. Findings and limits, study-wide: Shared across a few donors were around 5% of the naive CD4 clonotypes.

The naive CD8 population came from CD45RO-negative cells selected for CCR7, without terminally differentiated effector memory CD45RA+ cells. Turning to this clone: Its antigen is not identified.

The CDR3 runs 15 residues. Trimming stripped 4 bases from V and 4 bases from J, with 16 bases between. Germline CDR1 and CDR2: MGHRA and YSYEKL. Genomic DNA per cell subset filled all wells of several immunoSEQ plates. The table came from immunoSEQ multiplex PCR; TCRdb's copy has only in-frame clones and leaves some out. The sample has about 2 million clones; about 95% are singletons. The chain uses TRBV4-1 and TRBJ1-2; a weak D match, TRBD1 (6 bases). Sequencing was performed on naive CD8+ T cells sorted from blood. The sequence derives from a man between 18 and 29 years old in good health. The CDR3 DNA sequence: TGCGCCAGCAGCCCACGGGACACCTACTCCTATGGCTACACCTTC. Translation: CASSPRDTYSYGYTF.